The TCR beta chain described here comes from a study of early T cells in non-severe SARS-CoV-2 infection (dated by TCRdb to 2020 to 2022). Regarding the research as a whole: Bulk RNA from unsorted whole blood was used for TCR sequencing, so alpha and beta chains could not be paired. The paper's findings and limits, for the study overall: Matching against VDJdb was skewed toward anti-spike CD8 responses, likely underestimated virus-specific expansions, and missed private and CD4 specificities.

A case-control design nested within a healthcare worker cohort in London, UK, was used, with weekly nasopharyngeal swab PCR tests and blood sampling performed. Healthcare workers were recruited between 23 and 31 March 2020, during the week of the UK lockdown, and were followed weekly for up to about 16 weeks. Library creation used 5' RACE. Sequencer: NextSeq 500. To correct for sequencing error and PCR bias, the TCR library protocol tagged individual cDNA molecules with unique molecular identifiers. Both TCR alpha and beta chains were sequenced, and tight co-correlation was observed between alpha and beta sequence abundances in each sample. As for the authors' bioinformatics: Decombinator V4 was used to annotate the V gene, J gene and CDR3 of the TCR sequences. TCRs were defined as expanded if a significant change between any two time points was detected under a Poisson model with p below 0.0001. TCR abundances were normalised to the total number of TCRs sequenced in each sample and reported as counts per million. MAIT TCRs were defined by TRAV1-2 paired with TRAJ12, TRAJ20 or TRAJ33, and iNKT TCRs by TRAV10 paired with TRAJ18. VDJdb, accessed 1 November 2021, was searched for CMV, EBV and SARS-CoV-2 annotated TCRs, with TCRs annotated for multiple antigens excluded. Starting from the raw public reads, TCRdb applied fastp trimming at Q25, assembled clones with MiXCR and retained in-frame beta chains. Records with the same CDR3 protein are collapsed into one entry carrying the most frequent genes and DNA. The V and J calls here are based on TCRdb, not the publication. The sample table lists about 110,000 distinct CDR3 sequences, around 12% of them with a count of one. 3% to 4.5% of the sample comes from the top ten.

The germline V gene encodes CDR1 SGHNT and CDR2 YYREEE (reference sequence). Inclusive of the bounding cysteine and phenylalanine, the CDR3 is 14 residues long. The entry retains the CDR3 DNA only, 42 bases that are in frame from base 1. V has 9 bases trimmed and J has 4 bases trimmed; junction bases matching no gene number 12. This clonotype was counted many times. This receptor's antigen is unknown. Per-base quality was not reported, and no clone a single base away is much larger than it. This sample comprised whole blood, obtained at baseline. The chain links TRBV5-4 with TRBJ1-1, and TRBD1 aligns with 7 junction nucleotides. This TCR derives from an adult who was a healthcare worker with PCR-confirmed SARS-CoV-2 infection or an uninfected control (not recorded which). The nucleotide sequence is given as TGTGCCACACGAACAGGGGTAGGTAGCACTGAAGCTTTCTTT. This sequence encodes CATRTGVGSTEAFF.